This T cell receptor (beta chain) stems from a study of blood T cell repertoires in COVID-19. This clone turned up a few times. The CDR3 spans 11 residues. V dropped 4 bases and J dropped 1 base, with 2 bases sitting between them. Germline V CDR1 and CDR2: SQVTM, ANQGSEA. Sequencing was performed with immunoSEQ multiplex PCR; in TCRdb, only in-frame clones are kept and a portion is missing. The sample yields roughly 280,000 clones, approximately 81% seen once. The chain carries TRBV29-1 and TRBJ2-1; D gene uncertain. This receptor was identified in a man aged 60 to 69 with acute or convalescent COVID-19. The sample comprised peripheral blood. In nucleotides, the CDR3 is TGCAGCGTTGCATCCTACAATGAGCAGTTCTTC. Residues: CSVASYNEQFF.